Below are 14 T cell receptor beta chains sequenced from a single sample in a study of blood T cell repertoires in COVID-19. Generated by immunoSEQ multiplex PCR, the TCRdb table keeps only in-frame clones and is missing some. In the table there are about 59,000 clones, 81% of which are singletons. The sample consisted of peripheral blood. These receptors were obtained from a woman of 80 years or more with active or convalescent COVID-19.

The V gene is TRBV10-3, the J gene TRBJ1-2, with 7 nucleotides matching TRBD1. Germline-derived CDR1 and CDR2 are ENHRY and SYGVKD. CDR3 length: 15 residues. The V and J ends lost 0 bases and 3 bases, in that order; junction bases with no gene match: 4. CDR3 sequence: CAISESTGRDYGYTF. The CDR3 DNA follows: TGTGCCATCAGTGAGTCGACAGGGAGAGACTATGGCTACACCTTC.

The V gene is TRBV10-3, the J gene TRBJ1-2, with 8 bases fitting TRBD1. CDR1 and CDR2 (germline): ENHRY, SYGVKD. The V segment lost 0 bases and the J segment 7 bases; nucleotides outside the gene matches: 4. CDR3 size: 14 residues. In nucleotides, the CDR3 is TGTGCCATCAGTGAGTCTCTGACAGGGGCTGGCTACACCTTC. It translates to CAISESLTGAGYTF.

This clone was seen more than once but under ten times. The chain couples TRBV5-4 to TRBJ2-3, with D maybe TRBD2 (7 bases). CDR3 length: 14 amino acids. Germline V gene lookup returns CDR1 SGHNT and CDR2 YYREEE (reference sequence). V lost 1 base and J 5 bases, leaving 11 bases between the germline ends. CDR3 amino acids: CASSLRGGQDTQYF. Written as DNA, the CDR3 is TGTGCCAGCAGCTTGAGGGGGGGCCAAGATACGCAGTATTTT.

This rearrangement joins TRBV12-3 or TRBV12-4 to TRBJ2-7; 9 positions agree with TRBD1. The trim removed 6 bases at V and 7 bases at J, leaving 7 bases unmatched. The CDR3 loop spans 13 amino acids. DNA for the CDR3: TGTGCCAGCAGAAGGGACAGGGCAGAAGAGCAGTACTTC. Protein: CASRRDRAEEQYF.

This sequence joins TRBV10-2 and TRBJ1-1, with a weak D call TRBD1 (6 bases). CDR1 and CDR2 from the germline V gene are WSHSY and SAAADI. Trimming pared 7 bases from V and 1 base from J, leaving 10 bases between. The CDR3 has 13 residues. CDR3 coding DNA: TGCGCCAGCACACGGACAGCGAACACTGAAGCTTTCTTT. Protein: CASTRTANTEAFF.

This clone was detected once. The CDR3: CASRRGQNSPLHF. DNA of the CDR3: TGTGCCAGCAGGCGGGGCCAAAATTCACCCCTCCACTTT. V usage is TRBV2 and J usage is TRBJ1-6, with D possibly matching TRBD1 (5 bases). Germline-derived CDR1 and CDR2 are SNHLY and FYNNEI. The V gene lost 6 bases and the J gene lost 7 bases, with 10 bases spanning the gap. This CDR3 has 13 amino acids.

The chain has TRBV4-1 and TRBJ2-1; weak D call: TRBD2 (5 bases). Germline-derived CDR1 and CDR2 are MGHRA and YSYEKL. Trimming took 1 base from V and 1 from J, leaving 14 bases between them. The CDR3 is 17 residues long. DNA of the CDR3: TGCGCCAGCAGCCAAGGTTCTAGCCCCAGATCCTACAATGAGCAGTTCTTC. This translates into CASSQGSSPRSYNEQFF.

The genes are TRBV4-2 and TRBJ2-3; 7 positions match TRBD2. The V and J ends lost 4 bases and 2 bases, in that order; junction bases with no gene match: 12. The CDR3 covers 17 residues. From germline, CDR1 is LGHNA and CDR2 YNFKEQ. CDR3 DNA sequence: TGTGCCAGCAGCCTCGGGAGGTCGGGGGAGACCACAGATACGCAGTATTTT. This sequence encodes CASSLGRSGETTDTQYF.

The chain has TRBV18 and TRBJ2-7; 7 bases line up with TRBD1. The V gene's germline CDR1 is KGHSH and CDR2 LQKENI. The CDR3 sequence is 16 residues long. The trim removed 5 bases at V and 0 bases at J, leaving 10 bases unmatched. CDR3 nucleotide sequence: TGTGCCAGCTCAACCCCGGGACAGCAAAGCTCCTACGAGCAGTACTTC. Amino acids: CASSTPGQQSSYEQYF.

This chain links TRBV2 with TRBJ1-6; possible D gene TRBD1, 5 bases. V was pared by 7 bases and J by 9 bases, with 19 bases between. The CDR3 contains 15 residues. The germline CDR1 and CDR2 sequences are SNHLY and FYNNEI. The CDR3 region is CASTLMGGKSSPLHF. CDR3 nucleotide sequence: TGTGCCAGCACCTTGATGGGGGGGAAGAGTTCACCCCTCCACTTT.

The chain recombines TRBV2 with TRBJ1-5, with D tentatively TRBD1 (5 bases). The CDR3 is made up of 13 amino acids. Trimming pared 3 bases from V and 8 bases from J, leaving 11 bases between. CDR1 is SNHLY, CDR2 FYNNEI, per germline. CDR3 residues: CASSDERDEPQHF. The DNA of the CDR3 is TGTGCCAGCAGTGACGAGCGGGACGAGCCCCAGCATTTT. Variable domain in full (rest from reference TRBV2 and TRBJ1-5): EPEVTQTPSHQVTQMGQEVILRCVPISNHLYFYWYRQILGQKVEFLVSFYNNEISEKSEIFDDQFSVERPDGSNFTLKIRSTKLEDSAMYFCASSDERDEPQHFGDGTRLSIL.

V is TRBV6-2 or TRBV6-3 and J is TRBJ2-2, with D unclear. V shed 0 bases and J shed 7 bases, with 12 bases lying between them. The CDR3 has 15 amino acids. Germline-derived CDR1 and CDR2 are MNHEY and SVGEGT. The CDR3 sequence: CASSYSAGRFGELFF. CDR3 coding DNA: TGTGCCAGCAGTTACTCTGCCGGCAGGTTCGGGGAGCTGTTTTTT.

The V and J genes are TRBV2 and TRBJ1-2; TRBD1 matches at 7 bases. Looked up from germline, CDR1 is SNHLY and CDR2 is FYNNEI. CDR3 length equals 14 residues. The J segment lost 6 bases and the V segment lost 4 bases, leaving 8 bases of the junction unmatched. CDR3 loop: CASSVEGALDGYTF. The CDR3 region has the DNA TGTGCCAGCAGTGTGGAGGGGGCTCTTGATGGCTACACCTTC.

CDR3 coding DNA: TGTGCCAGCAGCTTAAGACTTTCTGCTAGCACAGATACGCAGTATTTT. Its translation is CASSLRLSASTDTQYF. The chain uses TRBV7-2 and TRBJ2-3; D unresolved. Germline V gene lookup returns CDR1 SGHTA and CDR2 FQGNSA. The CDR3 is 16 residues long. Trimming removed 2 bases from V and 0 bases from J, with 12 bases in between.